Listed below are T cell receptor beta chains from one sample, sequenced in a study of T cells after yellow fever vaccination. MiXCR, run by TCRdb on the 5' RACE reads, gives a single entry per CDR3 protein. The table records approximately 600,000 distinct CDR3 sequences, around an eighth of them present only once. The material was PBMCs, obtained on the day of the yellow fever booster vaccination. The origin of the receptors is a man aged 25 to 45 who received the YFV17D yellow fever vaccine. Both conserved end residues are part of each CDR3. The order of the fields is V gene, clone size, D gene, J gene, CDR3 DNA, CDR3 protein. A D gene is named only where the DNA matches it firmly. Rows give clone size only sometimes, using once, few, many, or a class for an expanded clone.

TRBV29-1	few	TRBD2	TRBJ2-2	TGCAGCGCCGGTGGGACTAGCACCGGGGAGCTGTTTTTT	CSAGGTSTGELFF
TRBV5-1	few	.	TRBJ2-1	TGCGCCAGCAGCGTGACAACAGGGTTGGGAAGGAATGAGCAGTTCTTC	CASSVTTGLGRNEQFF
TRBV12-3/TRBV12-4	few	TRBD2	TRBJ2-7	TGTGCCAGCAGTTCTTGGACTAGCGGGTACGAGCAGTACTTC	CASSSWTSGYEQYF
TRBV9	.	TRBD1	TRBJ2-1	TGTGCCAGCAGCGTAGGGGCAGGGGGCAGGAGAAATGAGCAGTTCTTC	CASSVGAGGRRNEQFF
TRBV12-3/TRBV12-4	.	.	TRBJ1-4	TGTGCCAGCAGTTCAGTGTCTGCAACTAATGAAAAACTGTTTTTT	CASSSVSATNEKLFF
TRBV12-3/TRBV12-4	.	TRBD2	TRBJ2-2	TGTGCCAGCACCAAAGAAAAGCGGGAGGACAGCGGGGAGCTGTTTTTT	CASTKEKREDSGELFF
TRBV29-1	few	.	TRBJ2-1	TGCAGCGTGACGGTTAGCGGAAATGAGCAGTTCTTC	CSVTVSGNEQFF
TRBV12-5	.	.	TRBJ2-1	TGTGCTAGTGGTTTACCAAAGGCTGGAAGATACAATGAGCAGTTCTTC	CASGLPKAGRYNEQFF
TRBV29-1	few	.	TRBJ1-5	TGCAGCGTTAGGGGGACGGAGAATCAGCCCCAGCATTTT	CSVRGTENQPQHF
TRBV27	few	.	TRBJ1-5	TGTGCCAGCAGTACCGGGGTCCTACAGCCCCAGCATTTT	CASSTGVLQPQHF
TRBV5-4	.	.	TRBJ2-1	TGTGCCAGCAGCCAGGGGCGGACAGAGCAGTTCTTC	CASSQGRTEQFF
TRBV27	few	TRBD2	TRBJ2-1	TGTGCCAGCAGCCCCGGGGCTAGCGGGACGAATGAGCAGTTCTTC	CASSPGASGTNEQFF
TRBV9	few	TRBD2	TRBJ2-1	TGTGCCAGCAGCGTGGACGGACTAGTGGCTGAGCAGTTCTTC	CASSVDGLVAEQFF
TRBV6-1	few	.	TRBJ2-4	TGTGCCAGCAAAGAGGGCGGGAAGGCCAAAAACATTCAGTACTTC	CASKEGGKAKNIQYF
TRBV7-2	few	.	TRBJ2-1	TGTGCCAGCAGCGGGACGAGTCAGTTCTTC	CASSGTSQFF
TRBV15	.	.	TRBJ2-5	TGTGCCACCAGCAGAGACGGACCTCCCGCGACCCAGTACTTC	CATSRDGPPATQYF
TRBV2	few	TRBD2	TRBJ2-5	TGTGCCAGCATCGAGACTAGCGGGAGGGTCGGGAAGACCCAGTACTTC	CASIETSGRVGKTQYF
TRBV5-4	few	TRBD1	TRBJ1-2	TGTGCCAGCAGTACAGGGGGCCACGGCGATGGCTACACCTTC	CASSTGGHGDGYTF
TRBV14	.	.	TRBJ2-7	TGTGCCAGCAGCCGGACTACCTCGGGGGAGCAGTACTTC	CASSRTTSGEQYF
TRBV29-1	.	.	TRBJ2-1	TGCAGCGGGGAGGCCGGGAATGGTAATGAGCAGTTCTTC	CSGEAGNGNEQFF
TRBV5-1	.	TRBD1	TRBJ2-7	TGCGCCAGCAGCTCTGGACGACCCGGGACAGGCGACGAGCAGTACTTC	CASSSGRPGTGDEQYF
TRBV5-6	.	.	TRBJ2-7	TGTGCCAGCAGCCTGGATTGGACACTGCACGAGCAGTACTTC	CASSLDWTLHEQYF
TRBV29-1	.	TRBD1	TRBJ2-5	TGCAGCGTGGGACAGGGGATGGAGACCCAGTACTTC	CSVGQGMETQYF
TRBV12-3/TRBV12-4	few	.	TRBJ2-7	TGTGCCAGCAGTTCGATCCGGGACGGAACCTACGAGCAGTACTTC	CASSSIRDGTYEQYF
TRBV9	.	.	TRBJ2-2	TGTGCCAGCAGCGATGGACGCGAAACCGGGGAGCTGTTTTTT	CASSDGRETGELFF
TRBV10-3	.	.	TRBJ2-7	TGTGCCATCAGTGCCGGGCCGACCTACGAGCAGTACTTC	CAISAGPTYEQYF
TRBV19	.	.	TRBJ2-1	TGTGCCAGTAGGTGGAGGGGGGCGATCGAGCAGTTCTTC	CASRWRGAIEQFF
TRBV4-3	many	.	TRBJ2-1	TGCGCCAGCAGCCAGACCACAGGGAACTCCTACAATGAGCAGTTCTTC	CASSQTTGNSYNEQFF
TRBV7-9	.	.	TRBJ2-2	TGTGCCAGCAGCTTAGCTCGCGGGACTTACACCGGGGAGCTGTTTTTT	CASSLARGTYTGELFF
TRBV24-1	few	.	TRBJ2-1	TGTGCCACCAGTGGTCGGGACTCCTTCGGGGAGCAGTTCTTC	CATSGRDSFGEQFF
TRBV12-3/TRBV12-4	.	TRBD1	TRBJ2-3	TGTGCCAGCAGTTCCCGGCCACAGGGGGACACAGATACGCAGTATTTT	CASSSRPQGDTDTQYF
TRBV24-1	.	TRBD2	TRBJ2-1	TGTGCCACCAGTAAGAGCGGGAGTAGGAATGAGCAGTTCTTC	CATSKSGSRNEQFF
TRBV28	.	TRBD1	TRBJ2-2	TGTGCAGCGGGCCAGGGGGCCTACACCGGGGAGCTGTTTTTT	CAAGQGAYTGELFF
TRBV19	few	.	TRBJ1-5	TGTGCCAGTAGTATAGAGGGGACCGCGAATAGCAATCAGCCCCAGCATTTT	CASSIEGTANSNQPQHF
TRBV29-1	few	.	TRBJ2-1	TGCAGCGGGGCCTTACCCTACAATGAGCAGTTCTTC	CSGALPYNEQFF